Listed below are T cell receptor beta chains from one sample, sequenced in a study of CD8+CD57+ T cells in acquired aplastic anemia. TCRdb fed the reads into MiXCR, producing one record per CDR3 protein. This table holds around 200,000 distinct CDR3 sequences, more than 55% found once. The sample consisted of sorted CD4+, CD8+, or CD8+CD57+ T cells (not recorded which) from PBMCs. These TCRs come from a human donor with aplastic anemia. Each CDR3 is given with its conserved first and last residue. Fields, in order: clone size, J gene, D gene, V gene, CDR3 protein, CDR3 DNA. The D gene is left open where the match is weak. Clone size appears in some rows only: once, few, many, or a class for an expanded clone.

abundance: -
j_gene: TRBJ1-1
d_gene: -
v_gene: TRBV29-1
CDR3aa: CSGRGSNTEAFF
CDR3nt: TGCAGCGGTCGGGGTTCGAACACTGAAGCTTTCTTT

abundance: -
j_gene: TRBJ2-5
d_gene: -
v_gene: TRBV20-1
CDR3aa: CSATPTAHRDQETQYF
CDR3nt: TGCAGTGCTACTCCGACAGCCCACAGGGACCAAGAGACCCAGTACTTC

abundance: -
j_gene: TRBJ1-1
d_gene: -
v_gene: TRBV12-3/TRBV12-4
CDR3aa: CASSRGLLNTEAFF
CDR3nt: TGTGCCAGCAGTCGTGGGCTCCTTAACACTGAAGCTTTCTTT

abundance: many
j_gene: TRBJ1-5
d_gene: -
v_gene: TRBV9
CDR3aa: CASSQGRNQPQHF
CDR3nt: TGTGCCAGCAGCCAAGGCAGAAATCAGCCCCAGCATTTT

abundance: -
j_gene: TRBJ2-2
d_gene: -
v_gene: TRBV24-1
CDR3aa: CATSTGPGELFF
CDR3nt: TGTGCCACCAGTACGGGTCCCGGGGAGCTGTTTTTT

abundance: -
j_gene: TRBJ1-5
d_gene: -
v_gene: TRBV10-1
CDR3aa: CASSGKYGARLCGAINGNQPQHF
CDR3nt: TGCGCCAGCAGTGGGAAGTACGGGGCTAGGCTTTGTGGGGCAATCAACGGCAATCAGCCCCAGCATTTT

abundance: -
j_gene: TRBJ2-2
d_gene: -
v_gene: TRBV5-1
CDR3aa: CASWDTGELFF
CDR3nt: TGTGCCAGCTGGGACACCGGGGAGCTGTTTTTT

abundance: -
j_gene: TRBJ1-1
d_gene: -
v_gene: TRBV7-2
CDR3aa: CASSFGREAFF
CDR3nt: TGTGCCAGCAGCTTCGGACGGGAAGCTTTCTTT

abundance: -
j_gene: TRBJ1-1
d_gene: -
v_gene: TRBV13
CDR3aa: CASSQMVRGTEAFF
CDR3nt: TGTGCCAGCAGCCAAATGGTCAGGGGCACTGAAGCTTTCTTT

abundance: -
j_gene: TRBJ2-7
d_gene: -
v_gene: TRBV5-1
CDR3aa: CASSSVVGYEQYF
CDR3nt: TGCGCCAGCAGCTCGGTGGTGGGGTACGAGCAGTACTTC

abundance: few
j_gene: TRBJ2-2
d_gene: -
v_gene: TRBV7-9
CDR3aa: CASSIISGDTGELFF
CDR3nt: TGTGCCAGCAGCATTATCTCGGGGGACACCGGGGAGCTGTTTTTT

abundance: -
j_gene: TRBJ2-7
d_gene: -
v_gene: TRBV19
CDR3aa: CASSGAASSYEQYF
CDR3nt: TGTGCCAGTAGTGGGGCAGCGAGCTCCTACGAGCAGTACTTC

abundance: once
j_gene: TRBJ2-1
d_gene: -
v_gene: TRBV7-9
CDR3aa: CASSLGISSYNEQFF
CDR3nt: TGTGCCAGCAGCTTGGGGATTAGCTCCTACAATGAGCAGTTCTTC

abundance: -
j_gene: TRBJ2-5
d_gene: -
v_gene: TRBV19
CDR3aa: CASSTDFQETQYF
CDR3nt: TGTGCCAGTAGTACGGACTTCCAAGAGACCCAGTACTTC

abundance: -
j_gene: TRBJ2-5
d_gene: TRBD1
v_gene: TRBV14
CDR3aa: CASSQLLTGGRETQYF
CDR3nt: TGTGCCAGCAGCCAACTCCTGACAGGGGGCAGGGAGACCCAGTACTTC

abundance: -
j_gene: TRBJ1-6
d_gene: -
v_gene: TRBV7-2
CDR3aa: CASSFSGDSPLHF
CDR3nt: TGTGCCAGCAGCTTCTCTGGGGATTCACCCCTCCACTTT